This T cell receptor (beta chain) was sequenced for a study of cytomegalovirus exposure and HLA in healthy donors. Study outcomes and limitations: Earlier analysis looked at TCR beta V segments, and most were productive about 87% or about 30% of the time. Researchers catalogued approximately 160 TCR beta chains as cytomegalovirus-associated.

CDR1 SGDLS and CDR2 YYNGEE come from the germline V gene. The CDR3 is 14 amino acids. The V gene lost 1 base and the J gene lost 4 bases, with 11 bases spanning the gap. About this clone itself: The antigen is not known.

PCR was performed using 60 Vbeta and 13 Jbeta primers. The method was immunoSEQ multiplex PCR; TCRdb's version includes in-frame clones alone and lacks a portion of them. The table shows 110,000 to 150,000 clones, with roughly 9.7% occurring only once. The receptor was derived from a man aged 45-65 years in good health and CMV-seronegative. Material for sequencing was PBMCs. The chain employs TRBV9 and TRBJ1-1; D not certain. CDR3 amino acids: CASSVLDQVTEAFF. The CDR3 region has the DNA TGTGCCAGCAGCGTACTGGATCAGGTCACTGAAGCTTTCTTT.